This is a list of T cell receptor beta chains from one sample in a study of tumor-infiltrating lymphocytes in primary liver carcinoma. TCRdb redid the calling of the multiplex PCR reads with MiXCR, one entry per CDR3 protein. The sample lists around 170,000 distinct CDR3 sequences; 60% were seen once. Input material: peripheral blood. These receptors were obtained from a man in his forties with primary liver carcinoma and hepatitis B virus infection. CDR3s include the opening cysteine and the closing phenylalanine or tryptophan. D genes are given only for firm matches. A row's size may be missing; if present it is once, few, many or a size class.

cdr3_aa: CTSSSNFYGYTF
cdr3_nt: TGTACCAGCAGCTCTAACTTCTATGGCTACACCTTC
j_call: TRBJ1-2
d_call: .
clone_size: .
v_call: TRBV5-4

cdr3_aa: CASSEERDLTYSGANVLTF
cdr3_nt: TGTGCCAGCAGTGAAGAAAGGGACTTAACTTACTCTGGGGCCAACGTCCTGACTTTC
j_call: TRBJ2-6
d_call: .
clone_size: few
v_call: TRBV6-1

cdr3_aa: CASSGARRGPYNERFF
cdr3_nt: TGTGCCAGCAGTGGGGCCCGGCGGGGCCCCTACAATGAGCGGTTCTTC
j_call: TRBJ2-1
d_call: .
clone_size: .
v_call: TRBV28

cdr3_aa: CASSHSGGETGGMGKLFF
cdr3_nt: TGCGCCAGCAGCCACTCCGGGGGGGAAACAGGGGGGATGGGAAAACTGTTTTTT
j_call: TRBJ1-4
d_call: TRBD1
clone_size: .
v_call: TRBV4-1

cdr3_aa: CASLRAQVGYGYTF
cdr3_nt: TGTGCCTCCCTCCGGGCCCAGGTGGGCTATGGCTACACCTTC
j_call: TRBJ1-2
d_call: .
clone_size: .
v_call: TRBV6-6

cdr3_aa: CARSLYENTIYF
cdr3_nt: TGTGCCCGTAGCTTATACGAAAACACCATATATTTT
j_call: TRBJ1-3
d_call: .
clone_size: .
v_call: TRBV11-2

cdr3_aa: CTSRLEGGVSETQYF
cdr3_nt: TGCACCAGCAGGTTGGAAGGGGGGGTGTCAGAGACCCAGTACTTC
j_call: TRBJ2-5
d_call: .
clone_size: .
v_call: TRBV5-1

cdr3_aa: CSAREIGQGNTEAFF
cdr3_nt: TGCAGTGCTAGGGAAATAGGACAGGGGAACACTGAAGCTTTCTTT
j_call: TRBJ1-1
d_call: TRBD1
clone_size: .
v_call: TRBV20-1

cdr3_aa: CASSPGGVDGNTIYF
cdr3_nt: TGTGCCAGCAGTCCAGGGGGAGTCGACGGAAACACCATATATTTT
j_call: TRBJ1-3
d_call: TRBD1
clone_size: few
v_call: TRBV6-6

cdr3_aa: CASSLMAHNEQFF
cdr3_nt: TGTGCCAGCAGCTTGATGGCGCACAATGAGCAGTTCTTC
j_call: TRBJ2-1
d_call: .
clone_size: .
v_call: TRBV5-5

cdr3_aa: CDSTLGGSSNEAFF
cdr3_nt: TGCGACAGCACCTTGGGGGGAAGCTCGAATGAAGCTTTCTTT
j_call: TRBJ1-1
d_call: .
clone_size: .
v_call: TRBV5-1

cdr3_aa: CASSSPSGSTDTQYF
cdr3_nt: TGTGCCAGCAGCTCCCCTAGCGGGAGCACAGATACGCAGTATTTT
j_call: TRBJ2-3
d_call: TRBD2
clone_size: .
v_call: TRBV5-4